This passage covers 8 T cell receptor beta chains from one sample sequenced in a study of T cell responses to AZD1222 COVID-19 vaccine. The table came from immunoSEQ multiplex PCR; TCRdb's copy has only in-frame clones and leaves some out. The sample includes roughly 100,000 clones, 88% of them seen just once. Sequences were derived from peripheral blood, sampled on day 0 of AZD1222 vaccination. The receptors were gathered from an adult in good health.

This sequence joins TRBV11-3 and TRBJ2-1, with 16 bases identical to TRBD2. The V segment lost 1 base and the J segment 6 bases; nucleotides outside the gene matches: 9. The CDR3 covers 19 residues. The germline CDR1 and CDR2 sequences are SGHNT and YENEEA. CDR3 DNA sequence: TGTGCCAGCAGCTTAGGGGACAGGGGACTAGCGGGAGGGTCCAATGAGCAGTTCTTC. Its protein is CASSLGDRGLAGGSNEQFF.

The chain recombines TRBV7-2 with TRBJ1-6, with 10 bases identical to TRBD1. The CDR3 totals 16 residues. Trimming at V came to 6 bases and at J to 9 bases, leaving 11 bases not matched to a gene. Per germline, CDR1 SGHTA and CDR2 FQGNSA. CDR3 bases: TGTGCCAGCAGTTCGGGACAGGGGTTTTCAGTTTCACCCCTCCACTTT. It is translated as CASSSGQGFSVSPLHF.

J is TRBJ2-3 and V is TRBV11-3; 7 bases are shared with TRBD2. CDR1 is SGHNT and CDR2 is YENEEA in the germline V gene. J was trimmed by 3 bases and V by 2 bases; bases with no gene match: 2. The CDR3 is 14 amino acids. DNA for the CDR3: TGTGCCAGCAGCTTAAGCGGGGCGACAGATACGCAGTATTTT. Translated, it gives CASSLSGATDTQYF.

The chain employs TRBV7-6 and TRBJ2-7, with 9 bases identical to TRBD1. V lost 5 bases, J lost 2 bases, and 13 bases stayed unmatched. This CDR3 has 17 residues. Germline assignment: CDR1 SGHVS and CDR2 FNYEAQ. CDR3 residues: CASSPIRVGQGTYEQYF. In DNA, the CDR3 is TGTGCCAGCAGCCCTATCCGGGTGGGACAGGGAACCTACGAGCAGTACTTC.

A word on this clone: Within the sample, other DNA sequences also encode this same CDR3. The chain uses TRBV18 and TRBJ1-5, with D possibly matching TRBD1 (5 bases). CDR3 length: 15 residues. Trimming left V 0 bases short and J 2 bases short, with 8 bases between. Germline loops: CDR1 KGHSH, CDR2 LQKENI. The CDR3 is CASSPPGGGNQPQHF. CDR3 nucleotides: TGTGCCAGCTCACCACCGGGGGGAGGCAATCAGCCCCAGCATTTT.

The rearrangement links TRBV5-5 to TRBJ1-2, with D maybe TRBD1 (5 bases). The CDR3 sequence is 15 residues long. Germline assignment: CDR1 SGHKS and CDR2 YYEKEE (reference sequence). V was shortened by 6 bases and J by 2 bases, with 17 bases between the two germline ends. The CDR3 loop is CASTQGASGNYGYTF. The CDR3 DNA reads TGTGCCAGCACCCAGGGTGCCTCAGGAAACTATGGCTACACCTTC.

The rearrangement links TRBV7-9 to TRBJ1-2, with 9 bases that match TRBD1. There are 13 residues in the CDR3. V trimming: 1 base; J trimming: 6 bases; junction bases outside the gene matches: 0. The germline CDR1 and CDR2 sequences are SEHNR and FQNEAQ (reference sequence). The CDR3 loop reads CASSLGTGDGYTF. CDR3 sequence (DNA): TGTGCCAGCAGCTTAGGGACAGGGGATGGCTACACCTTC.

The chain links TRBV9 to TRBJ2-7; D tentatively reads TRBD1 or TRBD2 (5 bases each). V dropped 0 bases and J dropped 2 bases, with 12 bases sitting between them. Looked up from germline, CDR1 is SGDLS and CDR2 is YYNGEE. The CDR3 spans 15 residues. The chain's CDR3 is CASSVGGTEAYEQYF. The CDR3 nucleotides read TGTGCCAGCAGCGTAGGTGGGACCGAAGCCTACGAGCAGTACTTC.